The entry that follows covers one TCR beta chain sequence. Its antigen is undetermined. Trimming cost V 4 bases and J 7 bases, with 11 bases left between them. The germline V gene encodes CDR1 DFQATT and CDR2 SNEGSKA (reference sequence). This CDR3 has 11 residues. This table comes from immunoSEQ multiplex PCR, and its TCRdb copy is limited to in-frame clones, with some not included. The sample records about 46,000 clones, over 75% being singletons. The data are from a study of OX40 agonist ivuxolimab in advanced cancers. Study results and caveats: Doses of 0.1 to 3.0 mg/kg were accompanied by clonal expansion of CD4+ and CD8+ blood T cells by week 6.

This clonotype was sampled from an adult with an advanced solid tumor such as melanoma, head and neck, liver or kidney cancer. The sample was CD4+ or CD8+ T cells sorted from blood, taken in a trial of the OX40 agonist ivuxolimab. The chain is built from TRBV20-1 and TRBJ2-7; D unclear. CDR3 amino acids: CSAMGNWEQYF. As DNA, the CDR3 is TGCAGTGCTATGGGTAATTGGGAGCAGTACTTC.